This TCR beta chain emerged from a study of blood T cell repertoires in COVID-19. The repertoire was sequenced with immunoSEQ multiplex PCR; TCRdb's copy has only in-frame clones and lacks some. The data show about half a million clones, 80% to 90% seen once. This CDR3 is built from 14 residues. Per the germline V gene, CDR1 is SQVTM and CDR2 is ANQGSEA. Losses at the gene ends were 3 bases for V and 5 bases for J; bases not matched to a gene: 5. The V gene is TRBV29-1, the J gene TRBJ2-1, with 9 bases matching TRBD2. The specimen was peripheral blood. This TCR derives from a human donor in a cohort sampled during active COVID-19. The DNA for the CDR3 is TGCAGCGTTGATCCTAGCGGGGTTAACAATGAGCAGTTCTTC. The encoded protein is CSVDPSGVNNEQFF.